This record covers a single T cell receptor beta chain. Its matching antigen is unknown. Measured with immunoSEQ multiplex PCR; TCRdb has only the in-frame clones, and not every one. Of around 350,000 clones listed, 73% are singletons. The data belong to a study of shared clonotypes between healthy human individuals. General study points: Rarefaction revealed incomplete sorted-subset sequencing despite large depth.

Trimming took off 3 bases at V and 7 bases at J, with 13 bases between the two ends. Looked up from germline, CDR1 is WNHNN and CDR2 is SYGVQD (reference sequence). There are 14 residues in the CDR3. Material for sequencing was memory CD4+ T cells sorted from blood. Subset described: CD45RA-negative fraction. V gene TRBV10-1 combines with J gene TRBJ2-4; TRBD2 is a possible D gene (5 bases). This clonotype was sampled from a man aged 25-45 years in good health. CDR3 loop: CASSDEGSGNIQYF. Here the CDR3 DNA reads TGCGCCAGCAGTGACGAGGGCTCGGGGAACATTCAGTACTTC.